This is a list of T cell receptor beta chains from one sample in a study of persistence of HIV-infected CD4 T cells. Their specific antigens are unknown. Data came from immunoSEQ multiplex PCR; TCRdb stores just in-frame clones and leaves some out. The sample carries 25,000 to 35,000 clones, approximately 70% recorded once. Sequencing was performed on CD4+ T cells sorted from PBMCs after approximately 19-hour stimulation, taken from a patient who received antiretroviral therapy. The receptors were sampled from an adult man with HIV who was CMV-seropositive. Both conserved end residues are part of each CDR3. Fields, in order: clone size, V gene, D gene, J gene, CDR3 DNA, CDR3 protein. D genes are given only for firm matches. A clone size is listed for some rows: how often the clone was seen (once, few, many), or a class if it is expanded.

>.|TRBV2|TRBD2|TRBJ2-1
TGTGCCAGCAGCCGAACTAGCGGAAACAATGAGCAGTTCTTC
CASSRTSGNNEQFF
>.|TRBV7-9|.|TRBJ2-2
TGTGCCAGCAGCTTAGGAGGGAACACCGGGGAGCTGTTTTTT
CASSLGGNTGELFF
>.|TRBV6-5|.|TRBJ1-4
TGTGCCAGCAGGAGTTCCTGGCCAGCAAAACTGTTTTTT
CASRSSWPAKLFF
>.|TRBV19|TRBD1|TRBJ1-2
TGTGCCAGTAGTCGAGGGACAGGGGTCGACTATGGCTACACCTTC
CASSRGTGVDYGYTF
>.|TRBV25-1|TRBD1|TRBJ1-2
TGTGCCAGCACCGGGACAGGATCCGGCTACACCTTC
CASTGTGSGYTF
>.|TRBV2|TRBD1|TRBJ2-1
TGTGCCAGCAGACAGGGGATCAGATACAATGAGCAGTTCTTC
CASRQGIRYNEQFF
>.|TRBV14|TRBD2|TRBJ2-1
TGTGCCAGCAGCTCTTTTCGGGGGGGCAATGAGCAGTTCTTC
CASSSFRGGNEQFF
>medium-sized|TRBV28|TRBD1|TRBJ1-5
TGTGCCAGCAGACCCGGGACAGTCAATCAGCCCCAGCATTTT
CASRPGTVNQPQHF
>few|TRBV4-1|TRBD1|TRBJ2-1
TGCGCCAGCAGCCAAGATGACAGGGGGAATGAGCAGTTCTTC
CASSQDDRGNEQFF
>.|TRBV6-1|.|TRBJ2-7
TGTGCCAGCAGTGGTCCCGGGACTCAGGGGTCTGCCTACGAGCAGTACTTC
CASSGPGTQGSAYEQYF
>once|TRBV27|.|TRBJ2-1
TGTGCCAGCAGTCCCAACGGGGCGGGCTCCTACAATGAGCAGTTCTTC
CASSPNGAGSYNEQFF
>.|TRBV5-1|.|TRBJ1-2
TGCGCCAGCAGCTCTGACAGTTTATATGGCTACACCTTC
CASSSDSLYGYTF
>once|TRBV3-1/TRBV3-2|.|TRBJ1-6
TGTGCCAGCAGCCAAGGCACGGCGAATAATTCACCCCTCCACTTT
CASSQGTANNSPLHF
>.|TRBV27|TRBD1|TRBJ2-3
TGTGCCAGCAGCCTTGAGAGGGGGCGGACAGATACGCAGTATTTT
CASSLERGRTDTQYF
>.|TRBV7-8|TRBD2|TRBJ2-2
TGTGCCAGCAGCTTACTAAGCCGGGGGGGAAACACCGGGGAGCTGTTTTTT
CASSLLSRGGNTGELFF
>.|TRBV3-1/TRBV3-2|.|TRBJ1-2
TGTGCCAGCAGCCAAGATTGGCAGGGGCCTAACTATGGCTACACCTTC
CASSQDWQGPNYGYTF
>.|TRBV18|.|TRBJ2-2
TGTGCCAGCTCACCTGAAGGTTTCACCGGGGAGCTGTTTTTT
CASSPEGFTGELFF
>.|TRBV5-5|TRBD1|TRBJ1-1
TGTGCCAGCAGCACCAGGGGGAGAACTGAAGCTTTCTTT
CASSTRGRTEAFF
>few|TRBV2|TRBD1|TRBJ1-1
TGTGCCAGCACCGGGACAGGGTTTTACACTGAAGCTTTCTTT
CASTGTGFYTEAFF
>.|TRBV6-6|.|TRBJ1-5
TGTGCCAGCAGTTTCGGGGGGCTGGAGCCCCAGCATTTT
CASSFGGLEPQHF
>.|TRBV5-1|TRBD1|TRBJ2-7
TGCGCCAGCAGCCACCTGACAGGGGGCGTTGGCTACGAGCAGTACTTC
CASSHLTGGVGYEQYF
>few|TRBV27|.|TRBJ2-7
TGTGCCAGCAGTTTAGACGGGGGCCGTGGTTACGAGCAGTACTTC
CASSLDGGRGYEQYF
>few|TRBV4-1|.|TRBJ2-7
TGCGCCAGCAGCCAAGCCAGGGGGGCCTACGAGCAGTACTTC
CASSQARGAYEQYF
>.|TRBV7-8|.|TRBJ1-5
TGTGCCAGCAGCTTAGAGGGGCGAACGGGGCCCCAGCATTTT
CASSLEGRTGPQHF
>once|TRBV18|.|TRBJ1-5
TGTGCCAGCTCGCCACTTAAAAATCAGCCCCAGCATTTT
CASSPLKNQPQHF
>.|TRBV19|TRBD1|TRBJ1-1
TGTGCCAGTAGTATGAGGGGGCGGATGAAGGAGGCTGAAGCTTTCTTT
CASSMRGRMKEAEAFF
>.|TRBV15|.|TRBJ1-3
TGTGCCACGAGTAAAGTCAGTGGAAACACCATATATTTT
CATSKVSGNTIYF
>.|TRBV6-1|.|TRBJ2-7
TGTGCCAGCAGTGGTCGCCCCGTTTTAGGGTATAGGGGCTACGAGCAGTACTTC
CASSGRPVLGYRGYEQYF
>.|TRBV3-1/TRBV3-2|.|TRBJ2-7
TGTGCCAGCAGCCAAGGAAACCGCTACGAGCAGTACTTC
CASSQGNRYEQYF
>.|TRBV11-3|TRBD1|TRBJ2-7
TGTGCCAGCAGCTCGGGACAGCCCCCCTACGAGCAGTACTTC
CASSSGQPPYEQYF
>once|TRBV20-1|.|TRBJ2-7
TGCAGTGCTAGTTTTGCGGTAGGAGAGCAGTACTTC
CSASFAVGEQYF
>.|TRBV5-6|.|TRBJ2-1
TGTGCCAGCAGCTTCCGGGCCTCCCTCGGGGAGCAGTTCTTC
CASSFRASLGEQFF
>.|TRBV2|TRBD2|TRBJ2-1
TGTGCCAGCAGTGATCAAGCGGGAATTTACAATGAGCAGTTCTTC
CASSDQAGIYNEQFF
>.|TRBV30|TRBD1|TRBJ1-1
TGTGCCTGGAGTAAGGGGAACAGGGGCACTGAAGCTTTCTTT
CAWSKGNRGTEAFF
>.|TRBV28|.|TRBJ2-7
TGTGCCAGCAGCCAGGGGTACGAGCAGTACTTC
CASSQGYEQYF
>.|TRBV27|.|TRBJ1-6
TGTGCCAGCTCCCAGTCTCAATTCAACTATAATTCACCCCTCCACTTT
CASSQSQFNYNSPLHF
>.|TRBV10-3|.|TRBJ2-7
TGTGCCATCAGTGAGTCTACACAGACACGATCCTACGAGCAGTACTTC
CAISESTQTRSYEQYF
>once|TRBV7-2|.|TRBJ1-6
TGTGCCAGCAGGCCTGGACAAAACAGTAATTCACCCCTCCACTTT
CASRPGQNSNSPLHF
>.|TRBV4-2|.|TRBJ1-2
TGTGCCAGCAGCCAAGTGGATGGGGGCGGCTACACCTTC
CASSQVDGGGYTF
>.|TRBV18|TRBD1|TRBJ2-7
TGTGCCAGCTCACTCGGGACAGGGAGAGTTCTAGATGAGCAGTACTTC
CASSLGTGRVLDEQYF
>once|TRBV6-6|.|TRBJ1-1
TGTGCCAGCGGCGTCCGCAGCGAAGCTTTCTTT
CASGVRSEAFF
>.|TRBV15|.|TRBJ1-4
TGTGCCACCAGTTTACTTGCAACTAATGAAAAACTGTTTTTT
CATSLLATNEKLFF
>.|TRBV5-1|.|TRBJ2-3
TGCGCCAGCAGCTTGTCGGGGGGCGCGGTAGATACGCAGTATTTT
CASSLSGGAVDTQYF
>few|TRBV28|.|TRBJ1-5
TGTGCCAGCAGTCTTGGCGGGGGGGGACCCAATCAGCCCCAGCATTTT
CASSLGGGGPNQPQHF
>.|TRBV27|TRBD1|TRBJ1-1
TGTGCCAGCAGTCTCAAAGGGACAGGGAACACTGAAGCTTTCTTT
CASSLKGTGNTEAFF
>few|TRBV5-1|TRBD2|TRBJ2-1
TGCGCCAGCAGCTCTGGACTAGCGGGCCGGAATGAGCAGTTCTTC
CASSSGLAGRNEQFF
>.|TRBV4-1|.|TRBJ2-3
TGCGCCAGCAGCCAAGATCGTGTGGTCGATACGCAGTATTTT
CASSQDRVVDTQYF
>.|TRBV6-1|.|TRBJ1-5
TGTGCCAGCAGTGACCGGAGGGAAGGGCAGCCCCAGCATTTT
CASSDRREGQPQHF
>.|TRBV7-9|.|TRBJ2-7
TGTGCCAGCAGCCCCGGGACGGACTCCTACGAGCAGTACTTC
CASSPGTDSYEQYF
>few|TRBV12-3/TRBV12-4|.|TRBJ1-2
TGTGCCAGCAGCCGACAGGCTAACTATGGCTACACCTTC
CASSRQANYGYTF
>once|TRBV6-6|TRBD1|TRBJ1-6
TGTGCCAGCAGCCCGACAGGGGTTTATAATTCACCCCTCCACTTT
CASSPTGVYNSPLHF
>.|TRBV6-5|.|TRBJ2-3
TGTGCCAGCAATCTACAGGGAGCGACAGATACGCAGTATTTT
CASNLQGATDTQYF
>.|TRBV5-1|.|TRBJ2-1
TGCGCCAGCAGCTTAAGGGGGGGCCTTTACAATGAGCAGTTCTTC
CASSLRGGLYNEQFF
>.|TRBV19|.|TRBJ1-4
TGTGCTACGTCAGAGGGAACAACTAATGAAAAACTGTTTTTT
CATSEGTTNEKLFF
>.|TRBV4-2|TRBD1|TRBJ1-2
TGTGCCAGCAGCCCAAATCCTGGGACAGAAGTCTATGGCTACACCTTC
CASSPNPGTEVYGYTF